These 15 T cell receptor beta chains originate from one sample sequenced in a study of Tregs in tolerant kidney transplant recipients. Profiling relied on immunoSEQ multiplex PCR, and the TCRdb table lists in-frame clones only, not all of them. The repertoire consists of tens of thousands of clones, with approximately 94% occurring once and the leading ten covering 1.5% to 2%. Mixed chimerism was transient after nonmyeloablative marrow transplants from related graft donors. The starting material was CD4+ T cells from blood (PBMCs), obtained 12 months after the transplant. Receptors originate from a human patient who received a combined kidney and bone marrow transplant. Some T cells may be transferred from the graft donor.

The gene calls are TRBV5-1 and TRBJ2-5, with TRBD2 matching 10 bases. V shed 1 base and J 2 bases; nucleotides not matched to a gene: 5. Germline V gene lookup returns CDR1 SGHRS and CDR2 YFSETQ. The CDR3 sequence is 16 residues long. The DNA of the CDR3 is TGCGCCAGCAGCTTGAAACTAGCGGGGATTCAAGAGACCCAGTACTTC. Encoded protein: CASSLKLAGIQETQYF.

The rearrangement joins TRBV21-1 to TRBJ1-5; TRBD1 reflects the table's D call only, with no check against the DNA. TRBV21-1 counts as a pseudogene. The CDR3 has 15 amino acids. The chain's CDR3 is CASSLDRSEDQPQHF. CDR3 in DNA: TGTGCCAGCAGCCTAGACAGGTCTGAGGATCAGCCCCAGCATTTT.

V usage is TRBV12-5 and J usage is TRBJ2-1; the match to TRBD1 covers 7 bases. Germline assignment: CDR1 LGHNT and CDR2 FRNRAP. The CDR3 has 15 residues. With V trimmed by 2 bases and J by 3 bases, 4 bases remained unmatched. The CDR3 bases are TGTGCTAGTGGTTTGTTGGGACAGAACTACAATGAGCAGTTCTTC. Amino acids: CASGLLGQNYNEQFF.

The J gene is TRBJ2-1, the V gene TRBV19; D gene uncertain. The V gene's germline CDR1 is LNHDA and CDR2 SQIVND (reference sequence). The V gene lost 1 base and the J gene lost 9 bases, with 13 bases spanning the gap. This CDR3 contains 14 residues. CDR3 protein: CASSIGRVVGEQFF. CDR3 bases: TGTGCCAGTAGTATAGGCCGGGTGGTCGGTGAGCAGTTCTTC. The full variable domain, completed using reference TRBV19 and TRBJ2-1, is DGGITQSPKYLFRKEGQNVTLSCEQNLNHDAMYWYRQDPGQGLRLIYYSQIVNDFQKGDIAEGYSVSREKKESFPLTVTSAQKNPTAFYLCASSIGRVVGEQFFGPGTRLTVL.

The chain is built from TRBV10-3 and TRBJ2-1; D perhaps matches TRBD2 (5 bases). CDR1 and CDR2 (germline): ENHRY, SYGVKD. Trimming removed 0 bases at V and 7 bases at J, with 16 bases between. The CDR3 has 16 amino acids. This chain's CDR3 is CAISESGARAPNEQFF. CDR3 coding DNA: TGTGCCATCAGTGAGTCGGGAGCGCGGGCTCCGAATGAGCAGTTCTTC.

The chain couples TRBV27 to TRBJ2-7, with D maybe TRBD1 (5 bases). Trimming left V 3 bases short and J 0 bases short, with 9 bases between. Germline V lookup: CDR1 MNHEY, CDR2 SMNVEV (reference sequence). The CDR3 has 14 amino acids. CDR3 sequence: CASSLYRSSYEQYF. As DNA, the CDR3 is TGTGCCAGCAGTTTGTACAGGAGCTCCTACGAGCAGTACTTC.

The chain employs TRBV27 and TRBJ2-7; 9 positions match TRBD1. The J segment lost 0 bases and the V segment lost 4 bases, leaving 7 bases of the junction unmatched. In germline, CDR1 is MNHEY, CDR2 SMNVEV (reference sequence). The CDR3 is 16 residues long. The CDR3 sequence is CASSSPGQGSSYEQYF. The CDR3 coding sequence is TGTGCCAGCAGTTCGCCCGGACAGGGGAGCTCCTACGAGCAGTACTTC.

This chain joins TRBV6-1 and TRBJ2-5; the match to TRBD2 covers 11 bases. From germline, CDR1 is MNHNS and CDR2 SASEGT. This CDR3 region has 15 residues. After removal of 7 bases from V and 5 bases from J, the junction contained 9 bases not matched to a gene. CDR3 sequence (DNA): TGTGCCAGCATGTGGTCTAGCGGGGGGTCGGAGACCCAGTACTTC. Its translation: CASMWSSGGSETQYF.

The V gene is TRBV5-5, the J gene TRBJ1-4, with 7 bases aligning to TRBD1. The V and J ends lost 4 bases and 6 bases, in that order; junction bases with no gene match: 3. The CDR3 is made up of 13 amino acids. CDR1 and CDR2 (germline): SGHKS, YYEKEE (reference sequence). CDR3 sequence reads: CASSDRAYEKLFF. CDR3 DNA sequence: TGTGCCAGCAGCGACAGGGCTTATGAAAAACTGTTTTTT.

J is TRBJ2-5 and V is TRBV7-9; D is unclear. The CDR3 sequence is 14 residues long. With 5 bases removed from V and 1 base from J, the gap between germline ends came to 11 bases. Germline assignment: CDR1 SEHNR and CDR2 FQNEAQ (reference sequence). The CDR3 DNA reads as TGTGCCAGCAGCAGAAAGACTCTCCAAGAGACCCAGTACTTC. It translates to CASSRKTLQETQYF.

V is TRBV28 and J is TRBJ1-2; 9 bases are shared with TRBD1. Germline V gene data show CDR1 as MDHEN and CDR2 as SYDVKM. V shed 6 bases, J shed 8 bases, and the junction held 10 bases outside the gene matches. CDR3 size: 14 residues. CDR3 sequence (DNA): TGTGCCAGCAGCTCTCCGGGACAGGGCTTAGGCTACACCTTC. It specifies CASSSPGQGLGYTF.

The DNA for the CDR3 is TGTGCCAGCAGCTTAAGGGCTGGACAGTCCCATGGCTACACCTTC. This translates into CASSLRAGQSHGYTF. V is TRBV7-3 and J is TRBJ1-2; perhaps TRBD1 as D (6 bases). V lost 1 base and J lost 6, with 15 bases in between. CDR1 and CDR2 from the germline V gene are SGHTA and FQGTGA. The CDR3 runs 15 residues.

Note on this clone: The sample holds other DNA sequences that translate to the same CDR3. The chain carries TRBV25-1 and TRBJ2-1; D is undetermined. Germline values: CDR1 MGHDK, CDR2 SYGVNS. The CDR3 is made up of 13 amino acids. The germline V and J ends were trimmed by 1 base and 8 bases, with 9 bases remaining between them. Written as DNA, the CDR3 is TGTGCCAGCAGTGAATGGAGTATCGATGAGCAGTTCTTC. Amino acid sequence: CASSEWSIDEQFF.

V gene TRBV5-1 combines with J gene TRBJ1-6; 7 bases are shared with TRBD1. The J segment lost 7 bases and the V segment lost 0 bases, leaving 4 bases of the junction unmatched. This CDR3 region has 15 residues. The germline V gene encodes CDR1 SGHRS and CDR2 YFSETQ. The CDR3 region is CASSLGGTANSPLHF. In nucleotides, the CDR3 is TGCGCCAGCAGCTTGGGGGGGACAGCCAATTCACCCCTCCACTTT.

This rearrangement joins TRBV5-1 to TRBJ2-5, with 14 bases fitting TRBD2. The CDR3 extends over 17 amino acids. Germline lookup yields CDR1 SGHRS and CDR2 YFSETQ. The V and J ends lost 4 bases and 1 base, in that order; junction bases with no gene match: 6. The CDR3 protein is CASSPGTSGGFQETQYF. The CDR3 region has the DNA TGCGCCAGCAGCCCTGGGACTAGCGGGGGATTCCAAGAGACCCAGTACTTC.